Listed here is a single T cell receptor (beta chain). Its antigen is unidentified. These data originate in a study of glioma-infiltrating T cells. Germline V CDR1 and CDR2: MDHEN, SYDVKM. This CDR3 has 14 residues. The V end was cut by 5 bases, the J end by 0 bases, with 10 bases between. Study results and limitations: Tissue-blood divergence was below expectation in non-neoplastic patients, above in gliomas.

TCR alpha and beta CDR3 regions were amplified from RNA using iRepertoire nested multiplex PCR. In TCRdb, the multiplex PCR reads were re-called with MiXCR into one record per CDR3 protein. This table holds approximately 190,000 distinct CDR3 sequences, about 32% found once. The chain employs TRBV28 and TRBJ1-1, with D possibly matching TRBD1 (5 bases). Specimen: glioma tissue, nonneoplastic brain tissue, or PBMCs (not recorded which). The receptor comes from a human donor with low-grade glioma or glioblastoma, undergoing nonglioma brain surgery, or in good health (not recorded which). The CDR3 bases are TGTGCCAGCAGTCGACAGAACTTGAACACTGAAGCTTTCTTT. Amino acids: CASSRQNLNTEAFF.